The rows below give T cell receptor beta chains drawn from one sample of a study of Ad26.COV2.S vaccination and SARS-CoV-2 variants. Generated by immunoSEQ multiplex PCR, the TCRdb table keeps only in-frame clones and is missing some. In the table there are roughly 380,000 clones, about 91% of which are singletons. The sample in question was peripheral blood, obtained after recovery from COVID-19. Source of these receptors: a human donor who had recovered from COVID-19. The conserved cysteine and the conserved F or W are not part of the CDR3 here. Fields, in order: V gene, J gene, D gene, CDR3 protein. D genes are given only for firm matches.

V: TRBV6-1; J: TRBJ1-2; D: .; CDR3: ATVTGPINYGYT
V: TRBV6-6; J: TRBJ2-7; D: .; CDR3: ASSYSDTGVYEQY
V: TRBV7-9; J: TRBJ1-4; D: .; CDR3: ASSRREKLF
V: TRBV2; J: TRBJ1-1; D: .; CDR3: ASSEQGTLNTEAF
V: TRBV11-2; J: TRBJ2-5; D: .; CDR3: ASSLVRGQETQY
V: TRBV6-5; J: TRBJ2-7; D: TRBD1; CDR3: ASSITGVGYEQY
V: TRBV10-1; J: TRBJ2-2; D: .; CDR3: ASIRVTTGELF
V: TRBV4-1; J: TRBJ2-5; D: .; CDR3: ASSQSRRAVETQY
V: TRBV6-5; J: TRBJ1-2; D: TRBD1; CDR3: ASSYLSGQANYGYT
V: TRBV12-3/TRBV12-4; J: TRBJ2-1; D: .; CDR3: ASRGLGGNEQF
V: TRBV6-5; J: TRBJ1-2; D: .; CDR3: ASSLGGAGGYT
V: TRBV19; J: TRBJ1-1; D: .; CDR3: ASSITAGGNTEAF
V: TRBV7-9; J: TRBJ1-2; D: .; CDR3: ASSSARVRDYGYT
V: TRBV7-8; J: TRBJ2-1; D: TRBD2; CDR3: ASSSRTLAGYNEQF
V: TRBV27; J: TRBJ1-4; D: TRBD1; CDR3: ASSAGTGNEKLF
V: TRBV7-9; J: TRBJ2-5; D: .; CDR3: ASSYGPSETQY
V: TRBV3-1/TRBV3-2; J: TRBJ2-3; D: .; CDR3: ASSQQQGYSNTQY
V: TRBV6-2/TRBV6-3; J: TRBJ2-2; D: .; CDR3: ASSYSTTAGELF
V: TRBV4-1; J: TRBJ1-1; D: .; CDR3: ASSLGRGANEAF
V: TRBV11-2; J: TRBJ2-7; D: TRBD1; CDR3: ASSLQPLGQVFSYEQY
V: TRBV4-1; J: TRBJ2-7; D: .; CDR3: ASSLTGNYEQY
V: TRBV7-8; J: TRBJ1-2; D: .; CDR3: ASSLIGGSNYGYT
V: TRBV3-1/TRBV3-2; J: TRBJ2-7; D: TRBD1; CDR3: ASSRMGQGSSGEQY
V: TRBV19; J: TRBJ2-5; D: .; CDR3: ASSIALQETQY
V: TRBV18; J: TRBJ1-5; D: .; CDR3: ASSRSSDNQPQH
V: TRBV2; J: TRBJ1-4; D: .; CDR3: ASRATNEKLF
V: TRBV9; J: TRBJ1-1; D: .; CDR3: ASSVEPGDPTEAF
V: TRBV4-1; J: TRBJ1-5; D: .; CDR3: ASSQATAGTLGSNQPQH
V: TRBV7-2; J: TRBJ1-1; D: TRBD1; CDR3: ASSTKTGGTKAF
V: TRBV2; J: TRBJ1-2; D: .; CDR3: ASSVAAGASYGYT
V: TRBV5-1; J: TRBJ2-1; D: TRBD2; CDR3: ASSLGSSGVNEQF
V: TRBV7-8; J: TRBJ1-4; D: .; CDR3: ASSLAWADEKLF
V: TRBV27; J: TRBJ1-1; D: .; CDR3: ASSLYDSSRTEAF
V: TRBV19; J: TRBJ1-2; D: TRBD1; CDR3: ASSYRQGSGYT
V: TRBV9; J: TRBJ2-7; D: .; CDR3: ASSGEPGFSYEQY
V: TRBV25-1; J: TRBJ1-3; D: .; CDR3: ASSEGSFSGNTIY
V: TRBV5-6; J: TRBJ2-1; D: .; CDR3: ASSPGVTPYNEQF
V: TRBV10-3; J: TRBJ1-6; D: .; CDR3: AISPGADNSPLH
V: TRBV6-1; J: TRBJ2-3; D: .; CDR3: ASSERDRYTDTQY
V: TRBV6-4; J: TRBJ2-3; D: TRBD1; CDR3: ASNPGQGSDTQY
V: TRBV18; J: TRBJ2-4; D: .; CDR3: ASSPTLANGKNIQY
V: TRBV4-3; J: TRBJ2-7; D: .; CDR3: ASSQTGGGLYEQY
V: TRBV27; J: TRBJ2-1; D: .; CDR3: ASSPSVSPEQF
V: TRBV13; J: TRBJ2-5; D: TRBD1; CDR3: ASSLRTGNSETQY
V: TRBV16; J: TRBJ2-7; D: .; CDR3: ASSHGSVFAEEQY
V: TRBV5-5; J: TRBJ2-5; D: TRBD1; CDR3: ASSLRQGDYQETQY
V: TRBV27; J: TRBJ2-7; D: .; CDR3: ASSLNQGREQY
V: TRBV4-1; J: TRBJ1-2; D: TRBD1; CDR3: ASSHLGTGHYYGYT
V: TRBV27; J: TRBJ1-1; D: .; CDR3: ASSPVVLYSDAF